This TCR beta chain was observed in a study of siplizumab effects on memory and regulatory T cells. This clone was seen a single time. Its antigen is unknown. Study observations and caveats: No assignable naive or memory phenotype existed for roughly 80-96% of proliferating CD4+ or CD8+ clones. Memory cells seemed less diverse than naive T cells, which seemed major alloresponse contributors.

CDR1 is LNHDA and CDR2 is SQIVND in the germline V gene (reference sequence). The CDR3 covers 14 residues. The germline V and J ends were trimmed by 7 bases and 4 bases, with 16 bases remaining between them. Only in-frame clones appear in the TCRdb table, and some are missing; sequencing was by immunoSEQ multiplex PCR. The table has about 87,000 clones, just under 90% seen once; the top ten hold roughly 14%. The receptor was isolated from a human donor in good health. The chain couples TRBV19 to TRBJ1-1; maybe TRBD1 (5 bases). Sample: CD4+ T cells sorted from blood. CDR3 DNA sequence: TGTGCCAGTACCCATTCGGGGCACGGCACTGAAGCTTTCTTT. As protein: CASTHSGHGTEAFF.